The clone carrying this T cell receptor (beta chain) came up many times. The time point was: pre-sensitization, week 0. Treatment reported: therapeutic diphenylcyclopropenone sensitization with weekly scalp DPC. TCRdb redid the calling of the RACE reads with MiXCR, one entry per CDR3 protein. The data hold about 300,000 distinct CDR3 sequences, with about 5.4% observed a single time. The data belong to a study of human T cells and chemical hapten exposure. Study-level background: Alopecia areata, totalis or universalis was found in mostly female patients.

CDR3 length equals 17 residues. The junction had 9 bases not matched to a gene; V was cut back by 5 bases and J by 0 bases. In germline, CDR1 is SGHRS, CDR2 YFSETQ. This sequence joins TRBV5-1 and TRBJ1-1; 11 bases agree with TRBD1. The specimen was whole blood, collected in connection with sensitization to the hapten diphenylcyclopropenone (DPC). This TCR derives from a young woman with alopecia areata. Some clones in this sample may be carry-over from other donors' samples. The CDR3 bases are TGCGCCAGCAGGGAGGGGGACAGGGGGACCCTGAACACTGAAGCTTTCTTT. The encoded protein is CASREGDRGTLNTEAFF.